A selection of T cell receptor beta chains follows, all from one sample in a study of identical twins. MiXCR, run by TCRdb on the 5' RACE reads, gives a single entry per CDR3 protein. The sample shows a few hundred thousand distinct CDR3 sequences, approximately 18% of them seen only once. Input material: naive T cells sorted from blood. The source is a man in his fifties or sixties in good health. Each CDR3 is given with its conserved first and last residue. Each record gives: clone size, D gene, V gene, J gene, CDR3 DNA, CDR3 protein. D genes are given only for firm matches. The size entry is marked missing in some rows and otherwise reads once, few, many or a size class.

size: NA; D: NA; V: TRBV7-9; J: TRBJ2-1; DNA: TGTGCCAGCAGCTCCGGCAATATGCAGTTCTTC; CDR3: CASSSGNMQFF
size: many; D: NA; V: TRBV12-3/TRBV12-4; J: TRBJ2-7; DNA: TGTGCCAGCAGCCAGGCCGGGTTTCACCCGTACTTC; CDR3: CASSQAGFHPYF
size: NA; D: NA; V: TRBV3-1; J: TRBJ2-7; DNA: TGTGCCAGCAGCCGAAGGCAGGGCTCCTACGAGCAGTACTTC; CDR3: CASSRRQGSYEQYF
size: NA; D: NA; V: TRBV20-1; J: TRBJ1-6; DNA: TGCAGTGCTAGGCAGGGAGAGTATAATTCACCCCTCCACTTT; CDR3: CSARQGEYNSPLHF
size: many; D: NA; V: TRBV10-3; J: TRBJ2-1; DNA: TGTGCCATCACTACACACGGAGGGGGCCGAGAGCAGTTCTTC; CDR3: CAITTHGGGREQFF
size: few; D: NA; V: TRBV6-1; J: TRBJ1-1; DNA: TGTGCCAGCAGGACCCTGGGGCTGAGCACTGAAGCTTTCTTT; CDR3: CASRTLGLSTEAFF
size: many; D: NA; V: TRBV29-1; J: TRBJ2-5; DNA: TGCAGCGGAGGACAGTTGGAAGAGACCCAGTACTTC; CDR3: CSGGQLEETQYF
size: NA; D: TRBD2; V: TRBV20-1; J: TRBJ2-7; DNA: TGCAGTGCTAGAGGGATAGCGGGAGCCTACGAGCAGTACTTC; CDR3: CSARGIAGAYEQYF
size: many; D: NA; V: TRBV7-2; J: TRBJ2-3; DNA: TGTGCCAGCAGCTTAGAAGGGAGCGGCACAGATACGCAGTATTTT; CDR3: CASSLEGSGTDTQYF
size: few; D: TRBD2; V: TRBV24-1; J: TRBJ2-5; DNA: TGTGCCACCAGTGACGCTGGACTAGCGGGGAGCCAAGAGACCCAGTACTTC; CDR3: CATSDAGLAGSQETQYF
size: NA; D: TRBD1; V: TRBV18; J: TRBJ2-5; DNA: TGTGCCAGCTCACCTATGACAGGGATCCAAGAGACCCAGTACTTC; CDR3: CASSPMTGIQETQYF
size: many; D: TRBD1; V: TRBV20-1; J: TRBJ2-7; DNA: TGCAGTGCTAGAGATGGAGGACAGGCCGATACCTACGAGCAGTACTTC; CDR3: CSARDGGQADTYEQYF
size: NA; D: TRBD2; V: TRBV19; J: TRBJ2-1; DNA: TGTGCCAGCGCCGGGACTAGCATTCGGCGATACGATGAGCAGTTCTTC; CDR3: CASAGTSIRRYDEQFF
size: NA; D: TRBD1; V: TRBV6-1; J: TRBJ1-2; DNA: TGTGCCAGCAGCCCTAACCCAGGGGGGGCCCATGGCTACACCTTC; CDR3: CASSPNPGGAHGYTF
size: NA; D: NA; V: TRBV3-1; J: TRBJ2-2; DNA: TGTGCCAGCAGCCGTATTCTTACCGGGGAGCTGTTTTTT; CDR3: CASSRILTGELFF
size: NA; D: TRBD2; V: TRBV11-2; J: TRBJ2-1; DNA: TGTGTCAGCAGCTTCGTAGCGGGAGCAAACAATGAGCAGTTCTTC; CDR3: CVSSFVAGANNEQFF
size: NA; D: TRBD1; V: TRBV5-6; J: TRBJ1-1; DNA: TGTGCCAGCAGCCGGGACAGAATGAACACTGAAGCTTTCTTT; CDR3: CASSRDRMNTEAFF
size: NA; D: TRBD2; V: TRBV6-2/TRBV6-3; J: TRBJ2-7; DNA: TGTGCCAGCACCCTGCGGGGGTGGCAGGCCCACTCCTACGAGCAGTACTTC; CDR3: CASTLRGWQAHSYEQYF
size: NA; D: NA; V: TRBV21-1; J: TRBJ2-7; DNA: TGTGCCAGCAGCAAAGCGCTCCGACCCTACGAGCAGTACTTC; CDR3: CASSKALRPYEQYF
size: NA; D: NA; V: TRBV20-1; J: TRBJ2-3; DNA: TGCGGTGCAAACTGGGGAGTCACAGATACGCAGTATTTT; CDR3: CGANWGVTDTQYF
size: NA; D: TRBD1; V: TRBV20-1; J: TRBJ1-1; DNA: TGCAGTGCTAAAGTCGGAGGGGACAGAACTGAAGCTTTCTTT; CDR3: CSAKVGGDRTEAFF
size: NA; D: NA; V: TRBV5-4; J: TRBJ1-1; DNA: TGTGCCAGCAGCTTGGGGAGGAGGGGGAACACTGAAGCTTTCTTT; CDR3: CASSLGRRGNTEAFF
size: NA; D: TRBD1; V: TRBV20-1; J: TRBJ1-2; DNA: TGCAGTGCTAGAGATTTAGAGGGGGCGCGGTATGGCTACACCTTC; CDR3: CSARDLEGARYGYTF
size: many; D: NA; V: TRBV29-1; J: TRBJ2-2; DNA: TGCAGCGTTGAAAGTCCAGGAAACACCGGGGAGCTGTTTTTT; CDR3: CSVESPGNTGELFF
size: NA; D: NA; V: TRBV5-1; J: TRBJ2-7; DNA: TGCGCCAGCAGCTCTGGGACACGCTACGAGCAGTACTTC; CDR3: CASSSGTRYEQYF
size: few; D: TRBD2; V: TRBV20-1; J: TRBJ2-3; DNA: TGCAGTGCTAGAGGTGGGACTAGCGGGGGCACAGATACGCAGTATTTT; CDR3: CSARGGTSGGTDTQYF
size: many; D: NA; V: TRBV3-1; J: TRBJ2-7; DNA: TGTGCCAGCAGCCAACACACAGGAACCTACGAGCAGTACTTC; CDR3: CASSQHTGTYEQYF
size: NA; D: TRBD2; V: TRBV11-1; J: TRBJ2-5; DNA: TGTGCCAGCAGCTCGTCGGGACTAGCGGGGGGTCGGGTAGAGACCCAGTACTTC; CDR3: CASSSSGLAGGRVETQYF
size: many; D: NA; V: TRBV20-1; J: TRBJ1-5; DNA: TGCAGTGCTAGAGAAACAGGGAGAGGCAATCAGCCCCAGCATTTT; CDR3: CSARETGRGNQPQHF
size: NA; D: NA; V: TRBV28; J: TRBJ2-5; DNA: TGTGCCAGCAGTTTATCGCCGGCACGGGTCGGAGAGACCCAGTACTTC; CDR3: CASSLSPARVGETQYF
size: few; D: NA; V: TRBV20-1; J: TRBJ1-5; DNA: TGCAGTGCTAAACGACCACATAGAGATAGCAATCAGCCCCAGCATTTT; CDR3: CSAKRPHRDSNQPQHF
size: many; D: NA; V: TRBV25-1; J: TRBJ2-1; DNA: TGTGCCAGCAAGTCTAGCTATGAGCAGTTCTTC; CDR3: CASKSSYEQFF
size: NA; D: NA; V: TRBV7-2; J: TRBJ2-7; DNA: TGTGCCAGCAGCCCCCAAGCCCCCTACGAGCAGTACTTC; CDR3: CASSPQAPYEQYF
size: many; D: TRBD2; V: TRBV4-3; J: TRBJ2-2; DNA: TGCGCCAGCCTCACTAGCGGGAGGGCCGAAACCGGGGAGCTGTTTTTT; CDR3: CASLTSGRAETGELFF
size: NA; D: NA; V: TRBV11-1; J: TRBJ2-7; DNA: TGTGCCAGCAGCCCCCATATGAGCTCCTACGAGCAGTACTTC; CDR3: CASSPHMSSYEQYF
size: few; D: NA; V: TRBV5-1; J: TRBJ1-1; DNA: TGCGCCAGCAGCTTGGAATCTTCGGTGACCACTGAAGCTTTCTTT; CDR3: CASSLESSVTTEAFF
size: NA; D: NA; V: TRBV7-8; J: TRBJ2-7; DNA: TGTGCCAGCAGTACCCGGGACGACTCCTACGAGCAGTACTTC; CDR3: CASSTRDDSYEQYF
size: few; D: TRBD1; V: TRBV28; J: TRBJ2-7; DNA: TGTGCCAGCAAACCGACAGGGGTACTATACGAGCAGTACTTC; CDR3: CASKPTGVLYEQYF
size: many; D: TRBD2; V: TRBV29-1; J: TRBJ2-1; DNA: TGCAGCGTTGACGGGACTAGCGGGAGGGCCCGGGAGCAGTTCTTC; CDR3: CSVDGTSGRAREQFF
size: NA; D: TRBD2; V: TRBV18; J: TRBJ2-7; DNA: TGTGCCAGCTCACCACCGTCCCAAGCGGGAGGCTCCTACGAGCAGTACTTC; CDR3: CASSPPSQAGGSYEQYF
size: NA; D: NA; V: TRBV7-2; J: TRBJ2-3; DNA: TGTGCCAGCAGCTTAGTCCCTCTTATCACAGATACGCAGTATTTT; CDR3: CASSLVPLITDTQYF
size: NA; D: TRBD2; V: TRBV20-1; J: TRBJ2-1; DNA: TGCAGTGCTAGAATCCCGGGACTAGCCTACCACAATGAGCAGTTCTTC; CDR3: CSARIPGLAYHNEQFF
size: many; D: NA; V: TRBV6-1; J: TRBJ1-6; DNA: TGTGCCAGCAGTGAAGCGCTCAGGGCTTTGTATTCACCCCTCCACTTT; CDR3: CASSEALRALYSPLHF
size: many; D: NA; V: TRBV6-5; J: TRBJ2-1; DNA: TGTGCCAGCAGAGCTAGCTCCAATGAGCAGTTCTTC; CDR3: CASRASSNEQFF
size: few; D: TRBD1; V: TRBV20-1; J: TRBJ1-5; DNA: TGCAGTGCTAGAGAAGAGGGGACAGCCCACCGGGTGTATAGCAATCAGCCCCAGCATTTT; CDR3: CSAREEGTAHRVYSNQPQHF